These 8 T cell receptor beta chains originate from one sample sequenced in a study of blood T cell repertoires in COVID-19. Repertoires were generated with immunoSEQ multiplex PCR, while TCRdb's copy carries only in-frame clones and drops some. The top ten clones hold approximately 8% of a sample with about 230,000 clones, roughly 80% of them seen once. Sequencing input: peripheral blood. The receptors derive from a woman older than 75 with acute or convalescent COVID-19.

The CDR3 bases are TGTGCCAGCAGTTACTCGGGGGGACCCTATGGCTACACCTTC. Its protein is CASSYSGGPYGYTF. This chain joins TRBV6-2 or TRBV6-3 and TRBJ1-2; TRBD1 is a possible D gene (5 bases). V lost 0 bases to trimming and J lost 4 bases, with 9 bases between them. This CDR3 comprises 14 residues. Germline CDR1 MNHEY, CDR2 SVGEGT.

The genes are TRBV2 and TRBJ2-2; a weak D match, TRBD1 (6 bases). Germline CDR1 and CDR2: SNHLY and FYNNEI. Trimming stripped 5 bases from V and 5 bases from J, with 12 bases between. This CDR3 spans 14 amino acids. This chain's CDR3 is CASSLLTGTGELFF. In nucleotides, the CDR3 is TGTGCCAGCAGTCTATTAACAGGGACCGGGGAGCTGTTTTTT.

The rearrangement links TRBV7-3 to TRBJ2-4; a possible D gene is TRBD2 (6 bases). In germline, CDR1 is SGHTA, CDR2 FQGTGA. The ends were cut back, 4 bases at V and 6 bases at J, with 19 bases in the middle. The CDR3 spans 16 residues. The CDR3 nucleotides are TGTGCCAGCAGCTCAATTCGGAGGGGAGCGGGAAACATTCAGTACTTC. Amino acids: CASSSIRRGAGNIQYF.

The rearrangement uses TRBV6-2 or TRBV6-3 and TRBJ2-4; 8 positions match TRBD2. Germline lookup yields CDR1 MNHEY and CDR2 SVGEGT. Trimming at V came to 5 bases and at J to 8 bases, leaving 8 bases not matched to a gene. The CDR3 length is 14 residues. The CDR3 protein is CASSAGGAPDIQYF. CDR3 coding DNA: TGTGCCAGCAGTGCCGGGGGGGCCCCGGACATTCAGTACTTC.

This clone was found once. The chain links TRBV5-1 to TRBJ2-7, with 15 bases fitting TRBD2. The CDR3 totals 16 residues. Germline V gene lookup returns CDR1 SGHRS and CDR2 YFSETQ. The V segment lost 2 bases and the J segment 6 bases; nucleotides outside the gene matches: 6. The CDR3 nucleotides read TGCGCCAGCAGCTTTGGGACTAGCGGGGGGAACTTCGAGCAGTACTTC. Translated, it gives CASSFGTSGGNFEQYF.

The chain is built from TRBV3-1 (or the pseudogene TRBV3-2) and TRBJ1-1, with 10 bases fitting TRBD1. The CDR3 has 15 residues. V lost 3 bases and J lost 4; bases outside the gene matches: 5. Germline V gene sequence: CDR1 LGHDT, CDR2 YNNKEL (reference sequence). CDR3 protein: CASSHYRDRGTEAFF. In nucleotides, the CDR3 is TGTGCCAGCAGCCACTACCGGGACAGGGGCACTGAAGCTTTCTTT.

This chain uses TRBV18 with TRBJ2-7; TRBD1 aligns across 10 bases. The CDR3 spans 16 residues. CDR1 is KGHSH, CDR2 LQKENI, per germline. With V trimmed by 2 bases and J by 0 bases, 4 bases remained unmatched. CDR3 sequence reads: CASSPGRDRGSYEQYF. For the CDR3, the DNA is TGTGCCAGCTCACCAGGGCGGGACAGGGGCTCCTACGAGCAGTACTTC.

This chain links TRBV18 with TRBJ1-1, with TRBD1 matching 8 bases. CDR1 is KGHSH and CDR2 is LQKENI in the germline V gene. This CDR3 has 17 amino acids. With V trimmed by 1 base and J by 1 base, 8 bases remained unmatched. The CDR3 protein is CASSPQSGTGSNTEAFF. CDR3 coding DNA: TGTGCCAGCTCACCACAATCAGGGACAGGATCGAACACTGAAGCTTTCTTT.